This TCR beta chain was sequenced in a study of blood T cell repertoires in COVID-19. Study-wide background: PBMCs, B-cell-depleted T cells, or T cells provided the cDNA or gDNA that made up the material.

The protocol was immunoSEQ multiplex PCR, while the TCRdb copy is restricted to in-frame clones and leaves out a portion. The repertoire has roughly 60,000 clones, approximately 80% of them found once; the top ten carry 25%. The CDR3 runs 13 residues. Per the germline V gene, CDR1 is MNHEY and CDR2 is SMNVEV (reference sequence). V was clipped by 1 base and J by 1 base, with 4 bases between them. The sample taken for sequencing was peripheral blood. The chain couples TRBV27 to TRBJ1-1; unclear D gene. The sequence came from a human donor in a cohort sampled during active COVID-19. CDR3 DNA: TGTGCCAGCAGTTTATTCCGGAACACTGAAGCTTTCTTT. This translates into CASSLFRNTEAFF.